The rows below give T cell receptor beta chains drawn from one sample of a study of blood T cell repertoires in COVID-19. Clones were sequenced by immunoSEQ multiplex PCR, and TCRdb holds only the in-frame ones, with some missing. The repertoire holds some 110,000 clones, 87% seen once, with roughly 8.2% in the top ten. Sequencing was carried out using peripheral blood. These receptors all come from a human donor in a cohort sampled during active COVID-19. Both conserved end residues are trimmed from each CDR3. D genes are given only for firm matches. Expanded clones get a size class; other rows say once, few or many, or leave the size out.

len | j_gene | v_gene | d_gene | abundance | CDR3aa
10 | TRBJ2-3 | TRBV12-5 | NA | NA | ASGVHGDTQY
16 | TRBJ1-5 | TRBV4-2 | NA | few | ASSRGVGGRGGNQPQH
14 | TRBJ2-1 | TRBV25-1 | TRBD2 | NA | ASSESGGGSYNEQF
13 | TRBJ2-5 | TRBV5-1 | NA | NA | ASSSLAETSRTQY
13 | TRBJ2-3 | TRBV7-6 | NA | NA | ASSLAGGPTDTQY
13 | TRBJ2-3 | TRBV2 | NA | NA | ASSKGSVSTDTQY
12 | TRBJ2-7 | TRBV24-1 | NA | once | ATSDSGSSYEQY
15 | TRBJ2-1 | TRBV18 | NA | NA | ASSPSPAQGSYNEQF
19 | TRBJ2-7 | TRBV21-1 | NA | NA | ASKGSSRGGSAGGPYYEQY
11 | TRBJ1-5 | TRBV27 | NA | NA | ASTGGANQPQH
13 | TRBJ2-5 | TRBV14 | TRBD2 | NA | ASSYAGTSLETQY
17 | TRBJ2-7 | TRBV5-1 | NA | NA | ASSLVLGVPGQRGYEQY
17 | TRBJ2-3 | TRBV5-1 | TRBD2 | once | ASSLQPGPMGGATDTQY
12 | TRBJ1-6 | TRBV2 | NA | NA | ASRRAPVRGPLH
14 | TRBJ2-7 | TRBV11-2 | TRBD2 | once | ASSLRLAVVSYEQY
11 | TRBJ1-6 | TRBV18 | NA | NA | ASSPPTESPLH
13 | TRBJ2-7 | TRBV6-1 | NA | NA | ASSEAGAAPYEQY
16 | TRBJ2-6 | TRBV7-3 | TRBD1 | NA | ASSVTGGQGAGANVLT
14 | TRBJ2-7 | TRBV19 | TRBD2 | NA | ASSIDDSGSTYEQY
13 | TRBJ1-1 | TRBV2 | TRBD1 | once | ASSDEQGARTEAF
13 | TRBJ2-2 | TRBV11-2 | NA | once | ASEFGLGSTGELF
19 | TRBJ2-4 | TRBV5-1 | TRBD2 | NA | ASSFSVGLAGGLTSKNIQY
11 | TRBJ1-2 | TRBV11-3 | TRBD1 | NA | ASRPATGEGYT
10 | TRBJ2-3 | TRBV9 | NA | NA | ASSSQFDTQY
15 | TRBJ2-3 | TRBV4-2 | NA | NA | ASSQEGSDPSTDTQY
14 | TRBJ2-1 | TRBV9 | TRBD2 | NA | ASSPTLAGVYNEQF
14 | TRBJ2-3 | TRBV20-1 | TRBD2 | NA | SASSKRGGNLDTQY
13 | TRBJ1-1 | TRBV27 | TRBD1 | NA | ASSPRTGGYAEAF
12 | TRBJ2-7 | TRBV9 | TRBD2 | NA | ASSETSGGREQY
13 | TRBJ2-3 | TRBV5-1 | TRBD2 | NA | ASSLPAGEIDTQY
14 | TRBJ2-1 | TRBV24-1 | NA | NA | ATSDSFGGQYNEQF
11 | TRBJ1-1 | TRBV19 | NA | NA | ASSITGMAEAF
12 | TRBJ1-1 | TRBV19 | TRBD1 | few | ASSIAGGNTEAF
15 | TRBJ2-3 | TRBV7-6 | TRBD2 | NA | ASSPGLAGGGGDTQY
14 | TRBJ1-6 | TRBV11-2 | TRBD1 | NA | ASSPGTGKYNSPLH
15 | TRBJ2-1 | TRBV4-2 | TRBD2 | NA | ASRRSSGTSGSNEQF
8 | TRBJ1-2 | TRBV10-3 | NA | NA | ASRSYGYT
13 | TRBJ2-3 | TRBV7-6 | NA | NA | ASSLGGPGTDTQY
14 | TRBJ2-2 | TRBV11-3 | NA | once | ASSHWPALNTGELF
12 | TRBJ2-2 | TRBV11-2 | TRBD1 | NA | ASSRQGASGELF
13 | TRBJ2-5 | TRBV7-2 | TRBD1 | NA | ASTRRTGPGETQY
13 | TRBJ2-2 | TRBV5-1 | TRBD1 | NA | ASSTDRGKVGELF
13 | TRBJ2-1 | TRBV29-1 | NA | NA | SVERQLGNNNEQF
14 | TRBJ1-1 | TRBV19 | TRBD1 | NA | ASSMRTGLESTEAF
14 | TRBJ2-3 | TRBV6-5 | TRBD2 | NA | ASSYGIAGGTDTQY
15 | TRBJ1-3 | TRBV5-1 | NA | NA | ASSLESPGTYGNTIY
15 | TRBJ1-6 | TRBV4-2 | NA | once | ASSQDSRTAYNSPLH
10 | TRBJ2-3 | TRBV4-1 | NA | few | ASSTSADTQY
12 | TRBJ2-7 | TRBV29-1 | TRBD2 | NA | SVVVAGGNYEQY
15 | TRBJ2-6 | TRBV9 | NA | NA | ASSVGAGAPGANVLT
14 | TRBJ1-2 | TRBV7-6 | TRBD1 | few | ASSRDSVGPNYGYT
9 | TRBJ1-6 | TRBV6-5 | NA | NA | ASSSNSPLH
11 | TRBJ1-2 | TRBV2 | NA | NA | ASSASGDYGYT
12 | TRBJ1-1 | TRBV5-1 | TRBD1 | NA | ASSITGGNTEAF
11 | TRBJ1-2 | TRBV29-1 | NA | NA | SVEGGGSGGYT
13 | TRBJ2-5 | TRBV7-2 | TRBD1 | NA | ASSPAGTAQETQY
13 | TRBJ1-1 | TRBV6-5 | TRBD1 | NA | ASRRQGSGNTEAF
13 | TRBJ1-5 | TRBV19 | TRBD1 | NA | ASSRGTGSNQPQH